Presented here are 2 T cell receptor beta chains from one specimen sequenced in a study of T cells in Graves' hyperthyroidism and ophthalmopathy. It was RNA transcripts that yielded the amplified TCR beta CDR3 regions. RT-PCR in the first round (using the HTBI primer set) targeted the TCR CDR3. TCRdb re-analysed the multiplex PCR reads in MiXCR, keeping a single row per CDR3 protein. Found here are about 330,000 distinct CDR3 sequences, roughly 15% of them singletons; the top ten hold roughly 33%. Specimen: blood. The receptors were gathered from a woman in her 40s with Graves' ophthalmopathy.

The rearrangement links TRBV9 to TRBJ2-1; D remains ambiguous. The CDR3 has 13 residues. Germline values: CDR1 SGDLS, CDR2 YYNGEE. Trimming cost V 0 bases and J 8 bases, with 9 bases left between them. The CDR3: CASSVGLGYEQFF. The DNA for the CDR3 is TGTGCCAGCAGCGTAGGTCTAGGGTATGAGCAGTTCTTC. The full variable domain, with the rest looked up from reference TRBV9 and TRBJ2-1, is DSGVTQTPKHLITATGQRVTLRCSPRSGDLSVYWYQQSLDQGLQFLIQYYNGEERAKGNILERFSAQQFPDLHSELNLSSLELGDSALYFCASSVGLGYEQFFGPGTRLTVL.

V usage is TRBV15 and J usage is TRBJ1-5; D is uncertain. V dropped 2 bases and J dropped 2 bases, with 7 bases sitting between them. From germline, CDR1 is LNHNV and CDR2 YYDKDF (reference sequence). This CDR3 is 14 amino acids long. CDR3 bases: TGTGCCACCAGCAGATATGGGGGCAATCAGCCCCAGCATTTT. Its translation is CATSRYGGNQPQHF.